This paragraph reports one T cell receptor beta chain. This clonotype turned up a few times. Its antigen is unknown. Qualities for individual bases were not recorded, and no much larger clone is one base off. CDR1 and CDR2, per the germline V gene (reference sequence), are LNHDA and SQIVND. Inclusive of the bounding cysteine and phenylalanine, the CDR3 is 16 residues long. Only the CDR3 DNA stays, 48 bases, in frame from base 1. Cut back by 3 bases and 5 bases, the V and J ends lie 18 bases apart. Libraries were built with RT-PCR. The sequencer was an Illumina HiSeq 2500. Using fastp at Q25 and MiXCR, TCRdb reprocessed the public reads and kept productive beta chains. Rows are unified per CDR3 protein, each entry keeping the most common DNA and genes. The sample table shows roughly 710,000 distinct CDR3 sequences, and around 13% are seen once. 7.5% to 8% of the sample is taken by the ten largest. This sample was taken from a study of response to subunit inactivated influenza vaccine (dated 2018 in TCRdb). Study-level background: Deep quantitative profiling of the T cell receptor repertoire was used in the study to follow responses to a trivalent subunit inactivated influenza vaccine.

Overall results and qualifications from the work: The authors suggested that each seasonal influenza vaccination may recruit only a limited number of new T cells.

The V and J segments used are TRBV19 and TRBJ2-3, with the D call perhaps TRBD1 or TRBD2, each one matching 6 bases. This clonotype originated in a man in his fifties who received an inactivated influenza vaccine. Donor details come from another sample of the same person, matched by shared clones. The specimen was PBMCs from blood, collected about 14 days before vaccination. The nucleotide sequence is given as TGTGCCAGTAGTATGGGGTCTCGGGGGCGGGGAGATACGCAGTATTTT. This sequence encodes CASSMGSRGRGDTQYF.